This T cell receptor (beta chain) was retrieved from a study of T cells in Graves' hyperthyroidism and ophthalmopathy. Fresh 10 ml peripheral blood yielded PBMCs. Amplified regions were TCR beta CDR3 sequences from RNA transcripts. The study used the HTBI primer set for a first-round RT-PCR of the TCR CDR3. MiXCR, run by TCRdb on the multiplex PCR reads, gives a single entry per CDR3 protein. The table shows about 420,000 distinct CDR3 sequences, with roughly an eighth occurring only once. This clonotype came up many times. The clonotype was recovered from a woman between 18 and 29 years old with Graves' hyperthyroidism. The sequencing sample was made of blood.

The chain's CDR3 is CASSLRIGAYEQYF. CDR3 sequence (DNA): TGTGCCAGCAGTTTAAGGATCGGGGCCTACGAGCAGTACTTC. The genes are TRBV28 and TRBJ2-7, with D tentatively TRBD2 (5 bases). This CDR3 comprises 14 residues. Trimming cost V 2 bases and J 2 bases, with 10 bases left between them. In germline, CDR1 is MDHEN, CDR2 SYDVKM.